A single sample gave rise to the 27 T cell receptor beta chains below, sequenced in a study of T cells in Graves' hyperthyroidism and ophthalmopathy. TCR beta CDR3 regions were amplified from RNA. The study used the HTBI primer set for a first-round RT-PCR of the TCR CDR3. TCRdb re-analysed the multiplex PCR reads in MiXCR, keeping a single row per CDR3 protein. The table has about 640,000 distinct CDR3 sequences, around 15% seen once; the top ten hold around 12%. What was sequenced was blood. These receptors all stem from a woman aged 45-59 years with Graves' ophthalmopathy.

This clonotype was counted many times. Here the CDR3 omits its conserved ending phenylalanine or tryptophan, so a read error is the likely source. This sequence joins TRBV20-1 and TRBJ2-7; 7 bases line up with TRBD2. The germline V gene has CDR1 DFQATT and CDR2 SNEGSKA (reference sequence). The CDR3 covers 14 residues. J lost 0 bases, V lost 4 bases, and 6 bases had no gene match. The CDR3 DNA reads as TGCAGTGCTATCGTTGCTAGCGGCTCCTACGAGCAGTACCTC. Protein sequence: CSAIVASGSYEQYL.

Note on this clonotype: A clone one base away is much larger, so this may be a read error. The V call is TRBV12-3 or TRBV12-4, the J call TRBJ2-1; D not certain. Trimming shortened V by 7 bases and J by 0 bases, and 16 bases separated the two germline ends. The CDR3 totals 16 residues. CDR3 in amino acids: CASIAPRMSSYNEQFF. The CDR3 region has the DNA TGTGCCAGCATTGCACCCAGGATGAGCTCCTACAATGAGCAGTTCTTC.

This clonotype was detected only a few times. CDR3 sequence reads: CSARDLGQNIETQYF. In nucleotides, the CDR3 is TGCAGTGCTAGAGATTTGGGACAGAATATAGAGACCCAGTACTTC. This chain links TRBV20-1 with TRBJ2-5; 7 nucleotides align to TRBD1. The V gene's germline CDR1 is DFQATT and CDR2 SNEGSKA (reference sequence). The CDR3 runs to 15 residues. V dropped 0 bases and J dropped 4; count of bases not matched to a gene: 8.

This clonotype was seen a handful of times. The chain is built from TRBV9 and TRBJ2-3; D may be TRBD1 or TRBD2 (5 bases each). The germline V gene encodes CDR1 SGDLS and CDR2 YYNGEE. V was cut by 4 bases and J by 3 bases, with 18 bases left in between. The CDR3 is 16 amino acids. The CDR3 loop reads CASSPPRQRETDTQYF. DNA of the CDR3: TGTGCCAGCAGCCCACCAAGACAGAGGGAGACAGATACGCAGTATTTT. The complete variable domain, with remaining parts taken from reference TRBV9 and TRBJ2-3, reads DSGVTQTPKHLITATGQRVTLRCSPRSGDLSVYWYQQSLDQGLQFLIQYYNGEERAKGNILERFSAQQFPDLHSELNLSSLELGDSALYFCASSPPRQRETDTQYFGPGTRLTVL.

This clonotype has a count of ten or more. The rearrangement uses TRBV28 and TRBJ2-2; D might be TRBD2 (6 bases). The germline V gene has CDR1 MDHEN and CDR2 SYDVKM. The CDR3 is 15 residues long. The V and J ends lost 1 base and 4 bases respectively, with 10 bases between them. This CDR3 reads CASSLSGGATGELFF. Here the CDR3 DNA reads TGTGCCAGCAGTTTATCCGGAGGGGCCACCGGGGAGCTGTTTTTT.

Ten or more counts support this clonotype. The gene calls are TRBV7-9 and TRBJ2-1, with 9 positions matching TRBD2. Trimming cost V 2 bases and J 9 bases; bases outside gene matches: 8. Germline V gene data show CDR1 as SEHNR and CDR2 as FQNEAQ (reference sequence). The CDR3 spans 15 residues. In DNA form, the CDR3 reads TGTGCCAGCAGCTTATGGTCTAGCGGGGCGGGTGAGCAGTTCTTC. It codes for CASSLWSSGAGEQFF.

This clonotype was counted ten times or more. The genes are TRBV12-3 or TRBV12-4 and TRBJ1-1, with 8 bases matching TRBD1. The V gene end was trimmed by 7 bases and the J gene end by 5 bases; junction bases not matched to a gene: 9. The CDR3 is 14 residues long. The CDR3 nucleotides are TGTGCCAGCACCATCACAGGGGGTCGGACTGAAGCTTTCTTT. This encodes CASTITGGRTEAFF.

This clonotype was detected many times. In nucleotides, the CDR3 is TGTGCCAGCAGTTTGCTAGCGGGAGTACCCTACGAGCAGTACTTC. Its translation: CASSLLAGVPYEQYF. V is TRBV27 and J is TRBJ2-7; 10 nucleotides match TRBD2. Germline CDR1 and CDR2: MNHEY and SMNVEV (reference sequence). Germline trimming cut 3 bases from V and 2 bases from J; bases unmatched to any gene: 4. This CDR3 contains 15 residues.

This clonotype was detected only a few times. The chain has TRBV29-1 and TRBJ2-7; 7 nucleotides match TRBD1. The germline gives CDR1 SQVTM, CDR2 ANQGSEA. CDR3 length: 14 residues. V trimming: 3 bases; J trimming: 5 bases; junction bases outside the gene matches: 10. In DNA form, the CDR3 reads TGCAGCGTTGATGCACAGGGGTTCGGCGACGAGCAGTACTTC. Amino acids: CSVDAQGFGDEQYF.

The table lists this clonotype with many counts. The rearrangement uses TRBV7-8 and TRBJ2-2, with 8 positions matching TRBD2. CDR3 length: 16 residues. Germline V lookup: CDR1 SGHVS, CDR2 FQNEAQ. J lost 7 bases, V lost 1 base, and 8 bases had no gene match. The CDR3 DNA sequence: TGTGCCAGCAGCTTAGAGCGGGAGATATGGTACGGGGAGCTGTTTTTT. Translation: CASSLEREIWYGELFF.

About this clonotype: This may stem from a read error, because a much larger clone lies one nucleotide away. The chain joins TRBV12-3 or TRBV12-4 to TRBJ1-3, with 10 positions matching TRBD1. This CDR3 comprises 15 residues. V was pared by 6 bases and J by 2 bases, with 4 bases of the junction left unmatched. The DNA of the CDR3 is TGTGCCAGCAGCACGACAGGGGGCCCTGGAAACACCATATATTTT. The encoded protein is CASSTTGGPGNTIYF.

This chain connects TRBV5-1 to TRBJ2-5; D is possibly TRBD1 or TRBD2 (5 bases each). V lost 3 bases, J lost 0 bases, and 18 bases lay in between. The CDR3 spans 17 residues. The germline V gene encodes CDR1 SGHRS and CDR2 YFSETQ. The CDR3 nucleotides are TGCGCCAGCAGCTCGGGCCGGGACCACCAGTACCAAGAGACCCAGTACTTC. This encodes CASSSGRDHQYQETQYF. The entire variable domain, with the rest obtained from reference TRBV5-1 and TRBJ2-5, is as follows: KAGVTQTPRYLIKTRGQQVTLSCSPISGHRSVSWYQQTPGQGLQFLFEYFSETQRNKGNFPGRFSGRQFSNSRSEMNVSTLELGDSALYLCASSSGRDHQYQETQYFGPGTRLLVL.

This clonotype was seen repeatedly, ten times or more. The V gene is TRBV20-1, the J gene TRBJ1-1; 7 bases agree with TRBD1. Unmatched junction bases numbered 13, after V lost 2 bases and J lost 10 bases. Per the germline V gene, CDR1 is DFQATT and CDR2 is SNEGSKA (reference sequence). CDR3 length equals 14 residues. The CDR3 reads CSARPYGGTVVAFF. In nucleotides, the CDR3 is TGCAGTGCTAGACCCTACGGGGGGACAGTGGTAGCTTTCTTT.

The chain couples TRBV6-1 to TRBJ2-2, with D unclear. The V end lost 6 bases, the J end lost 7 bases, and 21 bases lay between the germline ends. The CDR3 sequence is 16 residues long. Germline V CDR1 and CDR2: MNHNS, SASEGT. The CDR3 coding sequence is TGTGCCAGCAGATGGGGTCTGAAGGGTGCCGGCGGGGAGCTGTTTTTT. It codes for CASRWGLKGAGGELFF.

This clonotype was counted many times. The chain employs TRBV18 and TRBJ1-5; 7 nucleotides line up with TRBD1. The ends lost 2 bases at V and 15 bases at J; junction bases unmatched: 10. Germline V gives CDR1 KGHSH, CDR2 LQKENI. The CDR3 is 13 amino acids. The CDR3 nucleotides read TGTGCCAGCTCACCATATGGGCAGGGGGTTTTGCATTTT. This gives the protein CASSPYGQGVLHF.

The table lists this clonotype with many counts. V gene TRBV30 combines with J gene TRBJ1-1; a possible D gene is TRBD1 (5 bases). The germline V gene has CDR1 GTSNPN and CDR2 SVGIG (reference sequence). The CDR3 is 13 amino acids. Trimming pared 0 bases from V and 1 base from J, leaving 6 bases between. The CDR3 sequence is CAWSVGTNTEAFF. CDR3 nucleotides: TGTGCCTGGAGTGTAGGGACGAACACTGAAGCTTTCTTT.

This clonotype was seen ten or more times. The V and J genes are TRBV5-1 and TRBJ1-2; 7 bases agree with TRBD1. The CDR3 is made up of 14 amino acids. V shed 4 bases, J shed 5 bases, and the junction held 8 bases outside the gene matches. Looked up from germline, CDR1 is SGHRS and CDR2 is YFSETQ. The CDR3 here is CASSPEGQIYGYTF. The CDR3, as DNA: TGCGCCAGCAGCCCGGAGGGACAGATATATGGCTACACCTTC.

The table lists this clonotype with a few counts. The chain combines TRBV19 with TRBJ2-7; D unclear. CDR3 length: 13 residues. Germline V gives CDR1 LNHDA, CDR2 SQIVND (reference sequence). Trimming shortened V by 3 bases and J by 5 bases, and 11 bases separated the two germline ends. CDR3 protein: CASSINQFDEQYF. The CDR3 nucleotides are TGTGCCAGTAGTATCAATCAGTTCGACGAGCAGTACTTC.

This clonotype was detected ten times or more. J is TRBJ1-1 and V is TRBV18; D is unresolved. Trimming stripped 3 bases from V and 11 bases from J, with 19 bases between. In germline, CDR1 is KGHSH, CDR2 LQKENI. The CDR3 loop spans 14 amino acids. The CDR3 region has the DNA TGTGCCAGCTCACCGGAGCAGATTAAAGGACGGGCTTTCTTT. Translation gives CASSPEQIKGRAFF.

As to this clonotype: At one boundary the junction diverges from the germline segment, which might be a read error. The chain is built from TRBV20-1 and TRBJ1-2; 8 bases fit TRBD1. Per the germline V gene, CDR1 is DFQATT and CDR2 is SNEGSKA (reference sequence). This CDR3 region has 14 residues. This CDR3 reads CSARDTDRAPGHTF. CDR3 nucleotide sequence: TGCAGTGCTAGAGACACGGACAGGGCTCCTGGCCACACCTTC.

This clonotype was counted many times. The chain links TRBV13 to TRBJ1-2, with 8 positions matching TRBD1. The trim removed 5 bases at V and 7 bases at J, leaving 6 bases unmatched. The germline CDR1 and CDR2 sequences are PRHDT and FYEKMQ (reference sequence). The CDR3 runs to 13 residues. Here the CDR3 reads CASSAQGAIGYTF. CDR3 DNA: TGTGCCAGCAGCGCCCAGGGGGCGATTGGCTACACCTTC.

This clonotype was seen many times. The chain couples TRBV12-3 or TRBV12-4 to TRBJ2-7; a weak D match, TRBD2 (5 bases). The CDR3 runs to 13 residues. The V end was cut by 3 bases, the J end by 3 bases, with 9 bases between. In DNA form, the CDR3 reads TGTGCCAGCAGTTTTGGGGAGATCTACGAGCAGTACTTC. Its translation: CASSFGEIYEQYF.

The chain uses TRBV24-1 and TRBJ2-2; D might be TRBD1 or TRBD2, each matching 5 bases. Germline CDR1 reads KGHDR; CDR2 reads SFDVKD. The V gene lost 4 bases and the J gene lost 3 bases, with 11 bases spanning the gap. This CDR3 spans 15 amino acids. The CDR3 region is CATSEAGTHTGELFF. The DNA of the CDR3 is TGTGCCACCAGTGAGGCAGGGACGCACACCGGGGAGCTGTTTTTT.

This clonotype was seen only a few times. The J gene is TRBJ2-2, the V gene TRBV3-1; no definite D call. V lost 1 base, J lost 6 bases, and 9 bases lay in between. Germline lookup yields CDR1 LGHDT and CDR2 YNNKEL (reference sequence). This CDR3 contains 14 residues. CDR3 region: CASSQGRHSGELFF. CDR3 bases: TGTGCCAGCAGCCAAGGTCGTCACTCCGGGGAGCTGTTTTTT.

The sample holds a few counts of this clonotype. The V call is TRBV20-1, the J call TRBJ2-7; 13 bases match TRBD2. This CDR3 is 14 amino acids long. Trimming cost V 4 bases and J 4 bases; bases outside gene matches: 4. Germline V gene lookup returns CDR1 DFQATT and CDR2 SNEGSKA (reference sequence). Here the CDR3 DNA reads TGCAGTGCTATCCGACTAGCGGGGGGTTACGAGCAGTACTTC. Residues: CSAIRLAGGYEQYF.

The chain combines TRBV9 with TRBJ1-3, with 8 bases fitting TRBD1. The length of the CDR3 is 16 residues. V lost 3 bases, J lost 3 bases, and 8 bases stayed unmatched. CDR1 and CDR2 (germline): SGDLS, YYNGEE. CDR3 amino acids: CASSATGTGIGNTIYF. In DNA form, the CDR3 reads TGTGCCAGCAGCGCTACCGGGACAGGTATTGGAAACACCATATATTTT.

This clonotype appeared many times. The CDR3 DNA reads as TGCGCCAGCAGTGAGCGAAGCGGGAGGGTCAATGAGCAGTTCTTC. Protein sequence: CASSERSGRVNEQFF. V is TRBV10-1 and J is TRBJ2-1, with TRBD2 matching 10 bases. From germline, CDR1 is WNHNN and CDR2 SYGVQD (reference sequence). The CDR3 is 15 residues long. Trimming took 2 bases from V and 6 from J; bases not matched to a gene: 4.